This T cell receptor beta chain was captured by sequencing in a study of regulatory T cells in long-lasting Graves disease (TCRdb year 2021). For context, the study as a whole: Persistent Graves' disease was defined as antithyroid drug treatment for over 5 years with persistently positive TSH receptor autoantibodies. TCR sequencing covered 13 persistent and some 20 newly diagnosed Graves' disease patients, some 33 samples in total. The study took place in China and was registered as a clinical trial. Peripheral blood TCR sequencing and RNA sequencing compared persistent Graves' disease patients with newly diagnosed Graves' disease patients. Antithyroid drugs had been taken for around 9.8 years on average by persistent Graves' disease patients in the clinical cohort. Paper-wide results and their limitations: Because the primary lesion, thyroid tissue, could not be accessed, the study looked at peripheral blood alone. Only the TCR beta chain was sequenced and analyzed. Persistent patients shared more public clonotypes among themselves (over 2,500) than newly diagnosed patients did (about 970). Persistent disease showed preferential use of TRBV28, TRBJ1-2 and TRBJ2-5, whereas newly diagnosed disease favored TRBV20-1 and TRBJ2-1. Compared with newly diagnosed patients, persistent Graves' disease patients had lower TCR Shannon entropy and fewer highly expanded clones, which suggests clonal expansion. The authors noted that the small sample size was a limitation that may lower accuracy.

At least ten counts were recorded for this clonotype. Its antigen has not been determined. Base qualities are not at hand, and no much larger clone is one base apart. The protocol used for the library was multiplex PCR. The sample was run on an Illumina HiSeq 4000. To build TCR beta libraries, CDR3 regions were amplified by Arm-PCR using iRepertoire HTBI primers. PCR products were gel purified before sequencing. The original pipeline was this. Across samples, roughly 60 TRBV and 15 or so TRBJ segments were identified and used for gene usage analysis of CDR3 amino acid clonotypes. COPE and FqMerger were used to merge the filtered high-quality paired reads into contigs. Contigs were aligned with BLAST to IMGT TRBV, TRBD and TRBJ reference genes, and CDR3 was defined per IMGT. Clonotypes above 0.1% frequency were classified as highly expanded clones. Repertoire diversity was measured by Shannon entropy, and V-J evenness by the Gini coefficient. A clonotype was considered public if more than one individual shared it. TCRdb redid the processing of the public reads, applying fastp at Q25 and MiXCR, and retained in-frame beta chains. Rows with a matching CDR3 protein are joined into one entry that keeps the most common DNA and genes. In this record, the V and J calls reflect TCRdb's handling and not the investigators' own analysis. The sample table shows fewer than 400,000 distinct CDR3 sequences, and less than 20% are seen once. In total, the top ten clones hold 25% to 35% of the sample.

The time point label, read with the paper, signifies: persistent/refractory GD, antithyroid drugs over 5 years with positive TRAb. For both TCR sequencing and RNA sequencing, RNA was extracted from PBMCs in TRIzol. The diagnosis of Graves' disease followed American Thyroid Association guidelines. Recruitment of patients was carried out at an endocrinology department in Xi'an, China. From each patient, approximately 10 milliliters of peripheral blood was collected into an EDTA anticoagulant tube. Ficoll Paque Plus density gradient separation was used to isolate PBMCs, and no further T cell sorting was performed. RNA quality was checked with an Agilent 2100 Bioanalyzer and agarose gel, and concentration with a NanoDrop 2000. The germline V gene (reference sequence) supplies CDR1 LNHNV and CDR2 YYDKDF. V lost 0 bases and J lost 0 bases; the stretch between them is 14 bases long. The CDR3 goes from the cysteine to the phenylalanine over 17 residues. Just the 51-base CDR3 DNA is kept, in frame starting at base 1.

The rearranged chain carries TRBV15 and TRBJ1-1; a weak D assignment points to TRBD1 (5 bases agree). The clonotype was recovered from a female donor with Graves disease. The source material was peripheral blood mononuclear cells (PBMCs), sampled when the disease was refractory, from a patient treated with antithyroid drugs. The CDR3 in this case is CATSRDGSGGLNTEAFF. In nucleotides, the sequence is TGTGCCACCAGCAGAGACGGGAGTGGGGGGTTGAACACTGAAGCTTTCTTT.